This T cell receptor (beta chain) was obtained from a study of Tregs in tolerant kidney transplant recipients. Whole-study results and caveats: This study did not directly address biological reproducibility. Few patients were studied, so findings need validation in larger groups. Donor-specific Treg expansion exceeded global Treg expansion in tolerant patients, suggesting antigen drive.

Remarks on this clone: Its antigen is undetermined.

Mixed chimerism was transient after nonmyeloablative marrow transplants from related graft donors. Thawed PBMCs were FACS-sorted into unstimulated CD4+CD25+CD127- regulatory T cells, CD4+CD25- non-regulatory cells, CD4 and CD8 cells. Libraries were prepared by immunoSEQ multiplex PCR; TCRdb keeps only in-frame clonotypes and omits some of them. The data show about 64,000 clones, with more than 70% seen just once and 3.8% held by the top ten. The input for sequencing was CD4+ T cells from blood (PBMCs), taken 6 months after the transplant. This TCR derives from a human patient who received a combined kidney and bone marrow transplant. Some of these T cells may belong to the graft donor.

The CDR3 reads CASNPWSAGGPKVNEQFF. The CDR3 DNA is TGTGCCAGCAACCCTTGGTCAGCGGGAGGGCCAAAGGTAAATGAGCAGTTCTTC. J is TRBJ2-1 and V is TRBV11-1; 10 nucleotides line up with TRBD2. V shed 7 bases and J 7 bases; nucleotides not matched to a gene: 19. CDR1 is SGHAT and CDR2 is FQDESV in the germline V gene (reference sequence). This CDR3 is 18 amino acids long.